This T cell receptor (beta chain) was sequenced in a study of T cell changes during pregnancy in multiple sclerosis. Libraries were prepared by immunoSEQ multiplex PCR; TCRdb keeps only in-frame clonotypes and omits some of them. The sample records around 100,000 clones, roughly nine tenths being singletons. The ends were cut back, 4 bases at V and 3 bases at J, with 13 bases in the middle. This CDR3 contains 15 residues. CDR1 and CDR2 from the germline V gene are SNHLY and FYNNEI. The chain couples TRBV2 to TRBJ2-1; a possible D gene is TRBD1 (6 bases). The source of this sequence is a female donor with multiple sclerosis, enrolled in a pregnancy study. The material sequenced was peripheral blood, taken after pregnancy. CDR3 region: CASSGAGGSYNEQFF. CDR3 DNA: TGTGCCAGCAGTGGCGCTGGGGGCAGCTACAATGAGCAGTTCTTC.